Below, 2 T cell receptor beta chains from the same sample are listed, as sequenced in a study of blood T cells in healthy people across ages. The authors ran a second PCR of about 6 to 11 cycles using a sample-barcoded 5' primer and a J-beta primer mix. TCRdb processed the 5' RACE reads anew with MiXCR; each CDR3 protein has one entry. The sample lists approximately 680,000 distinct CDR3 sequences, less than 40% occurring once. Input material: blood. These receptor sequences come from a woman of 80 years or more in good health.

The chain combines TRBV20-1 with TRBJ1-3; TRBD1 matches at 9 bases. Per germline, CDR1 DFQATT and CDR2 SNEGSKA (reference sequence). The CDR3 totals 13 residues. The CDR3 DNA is TGCAGCGGACAGGGGATCTCTGGAAACACCATATATTTT. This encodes CSGQGISGNTIYF.

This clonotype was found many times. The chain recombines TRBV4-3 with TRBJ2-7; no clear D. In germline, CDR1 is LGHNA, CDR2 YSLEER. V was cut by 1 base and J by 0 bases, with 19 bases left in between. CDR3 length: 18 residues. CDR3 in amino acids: CASSQAVVSGSSSYEQYF. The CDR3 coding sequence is TGCGCCAGCAGCCAAGCTGTAGTTTCCGGGTCGAGCTCCTACGAGCAGTACTTC.